This TCR beta chain was profiled in a study of shared clonotypes between healthy human individuals (dated by TCRdb to 2018 to 2020). For the wider study: Three men and two women, aged 18 to 49 years, made up the cohort. Leukapheresis yielded between about 0.8 and 9.5 billion PBMCs per donor. For each donor, CD4 naive and CD4 memory were each given three plates, CD8 naive was given two plates, and CD8 memory was given one plate. To increase sequencing depth and limit assay-specific biases, TCR repertoire library preparation and sequencing were carried out by different laboratories using diverse techniques. To estimate repertoire size and how much clonotypes are shared between individuals, the study performed deep sequencing of blood TCR repertoires from 4 to 6 healthy adults.

General findings and caveats noted by the study authors: When four donors were compared, the shared fraction of clonotypes was about 5% for naive CD4, 3.5% to 4% for naive CD8, 2% to 2.5% for memory CD4, and less than 0.45% for memory CD8. Only blood was sampled, and tissue TCR repertoires likely differ from those in blood. Higher generation probabilities were observed for clonotypes shared by all four sorted-subset donors than for non-shared clonotypes. Based on pairwise subsampling, the degree of clonotype sharing among donors was expected to be affected by sequencing depth. Because the study included only a small number of donors, the genetic and exposure-history diversity represented was limited. Larger estimated clonotype richness was generally found for naive subsets than for memory subsets. Rarefaction of sorted-subset datasets indicated incomplete sequencing despite the large sequencing depth.

Healthy HIV-negative adults with no recently reported acute infections or vaccinations were included as donors. Every donor was a Caucasian adult residing in Nashville, Tennessee, USA. Magnetic negative selection was used to enrich CD4+ T cells, after which naive cells were positively selected on CD45RA and the negative fraction became the memory subset. Blood was obtained by leukapheresis, after which PBMCs were separated by Ficoll-Histopaque density gradient centrifugation and cryopreserved in liquid nitrogen vapor phase. Analytical flow cytometry was used to check the purity and quantity of each magnetically sorted T cell population. Each sorted fraction had its genomic DNA isolated and then quantified by UV absorbance on a Nanodrop 2000c. Regarding this clone: This clone's antigen is unknown. Base qualities are not provided; no much larger clone lies one nucleotide away.

Per the germline V gene (reference sequence), MNHEY is the CDR1 and SMNVEV is the CDR2. The cysteine opens and the phenylalanine closes a CDR3 of 13 amino acids. Just the 39-base CDR3 DNA is kept, in frame starting at base 1. Trimming costs V 7 bases and J 5 bases, and their ends lie 14 bases apart. TCR CDR3 regions were amplified from genomic DNA by multiplex PCR using the deep immunoSEQ assay. Extracted genomic DNA from each cell subset was distributed evenly across all wells of several immunoSEQ 96-well plates, and each plate was treated as a replicate. Each replicate PCR for sorted subsets received about 200 ng genomic DNA, equal to tens of thousands of T cell genomes. The purified libraries were quantified using a Qubit 3.0 fluorometer, sized with a Bioanalyzer 2100, and then quantified again using the KAPA Library Quantification kit. Each immunoSEQ 96-well plate was sequenced on its own single-read 150-cycle Illumina NextSeq 550 flow cell. On the authors' methods: Because the immunoSEQ output included only junctional sequences and no quality scores, the filtering could not be the same as the filtering used for full-length reads. To assign V/J genes and CDR3, sequences were annotated against IMGT germline references using PyIR, a Python wrapper for IgBLAST v1.9. Reads were removed for weak V/J assignments (E-value above 1e-6), missing CDR3, stop codons, out-of-frame junctions, or ambiguous translated residues. V3J clonotypes were defined by identical inferred V gene, J gene, and CDR3 amino acid sequence. The percentage overlap between two repertoires was calculated by dividing the number of shared unique clonotypes by the size of the smaller repertoire. Richness of each repertoire was evaluated using RTK rarefaction, the Chao1 estimator, and Recon v2.1 estimates of unobserved clonotypes. Generation probabilities were computed with OLGA for all TCRbeta clonotypes obtained by the gDNA method from four donors. TCRdb's version of the immuneACCESS table is confined to in-frame rearrangements and falls short of the full clone set. An unresolved V gene accounts for under half of the shortfall where checked; the remainder is of unknown origin. That table furnishes V, J and clone size, whereas the DNA furnished D and trimming. Counted in this sample were around 980,000 clones; around 82% of them appeared once. The ten top clones hold around 0.61% of the sample.

The source material was memory CD4+ T cells from PBMCs. Explained via the paper, the cell subset or site label denotes: CD45RA-negative fraction. The TCR originated in a man between 18 and 35 years old in good health. Some clones in this sample may be carry-over from other donors' samples. This chain joins TRBV27 to TRBJ2-5, with the identity of the D gene unclear. The nucleotide sequence reads as follows: TGTGCCAGCAAAGGTACCCCGGTGGAGACCCAGTACTTC. Its protein reads: CASKGTPVETQYF.